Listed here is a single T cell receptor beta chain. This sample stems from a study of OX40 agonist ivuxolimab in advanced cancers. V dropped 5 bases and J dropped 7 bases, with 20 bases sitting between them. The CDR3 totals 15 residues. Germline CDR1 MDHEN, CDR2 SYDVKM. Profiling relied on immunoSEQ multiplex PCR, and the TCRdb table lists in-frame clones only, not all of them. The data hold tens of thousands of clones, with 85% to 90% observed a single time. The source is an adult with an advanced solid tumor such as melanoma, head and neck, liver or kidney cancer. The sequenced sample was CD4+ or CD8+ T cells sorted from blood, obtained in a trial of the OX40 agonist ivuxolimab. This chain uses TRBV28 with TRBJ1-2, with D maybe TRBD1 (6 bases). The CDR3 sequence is CASSPGVGALLGYTF. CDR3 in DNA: TGTGCCAGCAGTCCCGGGGTGGGGGCGCTTCTTGGCTACACCTTC.